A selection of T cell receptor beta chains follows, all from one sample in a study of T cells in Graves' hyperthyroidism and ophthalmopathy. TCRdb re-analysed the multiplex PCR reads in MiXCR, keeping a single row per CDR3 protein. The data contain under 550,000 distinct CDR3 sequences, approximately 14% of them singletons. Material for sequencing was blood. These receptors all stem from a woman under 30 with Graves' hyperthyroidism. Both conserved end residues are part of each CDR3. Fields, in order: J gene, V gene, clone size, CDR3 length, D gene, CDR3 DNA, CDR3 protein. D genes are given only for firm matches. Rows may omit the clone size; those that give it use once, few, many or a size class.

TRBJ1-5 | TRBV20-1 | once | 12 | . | TGCAGTGCTAGAAGAGGCGCCGGGCCCCAGCATTTT | CSARRGAGPQHF
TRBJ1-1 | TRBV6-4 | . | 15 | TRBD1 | TGTGCCAGCAGTGACCGGGACAGTCTGAACACTGAAGCTTTCTTT | CASSDRDSLNTEAFF
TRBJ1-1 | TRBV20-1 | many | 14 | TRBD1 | TGCAGTGCTAATGGACAGGGGGCTTTAAGCGAAGCTTTCTTT | CSANGQGALSEAFF
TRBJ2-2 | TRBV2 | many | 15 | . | TGTGCCAGCAGTCCTAGCGAAGGCAACACCGGGGAGCTGTTTTTT | CASSPSEGNTGELFF
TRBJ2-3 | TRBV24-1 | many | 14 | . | TGTGCCACCAGTGATTTGAGGGGGAGCGATACGCAGTATTTT | CATSDLRGSDTQYF
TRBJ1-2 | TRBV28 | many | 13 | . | TGTGCCAGCAGCCTGGACAGTCACTATGGCTACACCTTC | CASSLDSHYGYTF
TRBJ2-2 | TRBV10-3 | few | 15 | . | TGTGCCATCAGTGAGTCGCGGGGGCGTGAGGGGGAGCTGTTTTTT | CAISESRGREGELFF
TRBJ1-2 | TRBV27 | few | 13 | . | TGTGCCAGCAAACCGACGGAACTCGGAGGCTACACCTTC | CASKPTELGGYTF
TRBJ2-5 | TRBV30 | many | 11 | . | TGTGCCTGTCGGGGGAGGGAGACCCAGTACTTC | CACRGRETQYF
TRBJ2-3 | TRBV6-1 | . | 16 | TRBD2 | TGTGCCAGCAGTGAACTGCGGGGGGGACGCACAGATACGCAGTATTTT | CASSELRGGRTDTQYF
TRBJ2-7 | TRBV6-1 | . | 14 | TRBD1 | TGTGCCAGCAGAGTCTACAGGGGAACGGAGGAGCAGTACTTC | CASRVYRGTEEQYF
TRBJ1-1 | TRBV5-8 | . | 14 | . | TGTGCCAGCAGCTTAAGAGGGGGTGGCACTGAAGCTTTCTTT | CASSLRGGGTEAFF
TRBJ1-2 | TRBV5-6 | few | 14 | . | TGTGCCAGCAGCAGAGCCGGGACCGAGTATGGCTACACCTTC | CASSRAGTEYGYTF
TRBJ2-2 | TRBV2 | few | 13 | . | TGTGCCAGCAGTTTTGAGCAGACCGGGGAGCTGTTTTTT | CASSFEQTGELFF
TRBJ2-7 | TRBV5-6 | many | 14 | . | TGTGCCAGCAGCTTGGGTTCAACGCTCTACGAGCAGTACTTC | CASSLGSTLYEQYF
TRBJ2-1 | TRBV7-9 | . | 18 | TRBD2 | TGTGCCAGCAGCTTAAGGGCTAGCGGGCAGAGCTCCTACAATGAGCAGTTCTTC | CASSLRASGQSSYNEQFF
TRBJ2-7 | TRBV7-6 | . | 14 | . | TGTGCCAGCAGTGAGCGAGCCGGATTATACGAGCAGTACTTC | CASSERAGLYEQYF
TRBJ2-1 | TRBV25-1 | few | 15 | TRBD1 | TGTGCCAGCTCCCTAGGGGGCGTCATCCACAATGAGCAGTTCTTC | CASSLGGVIHNEQFF
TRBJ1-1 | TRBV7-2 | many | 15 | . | TGTGCCAGCAGCCGGAGGGTAGGGGTGAACACTGAAGCTTTCTTT | CASSRRVGVNTEAFF
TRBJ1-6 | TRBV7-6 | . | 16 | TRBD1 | TGTGCCAGCAGCCCACTAGCAGGGGGCGCGAATTCACCCCTCCACTTT | CASSPLAGGANSPLHF
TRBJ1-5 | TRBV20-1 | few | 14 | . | TGCAGTGCGAGGCCCGGTCCGAGCAATCAGCCCCAGCATTTT | CSARPGPSNQPQHF
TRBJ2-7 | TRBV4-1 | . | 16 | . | TGCGCCAGCAGCCAAGAATCAAGGGGTGCTTCCTACGAGCAGTACTTC | CASSQESRGASYEQYF
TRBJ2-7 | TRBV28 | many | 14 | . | TGTGCCAGCAGTTTATATCAGGGGATGAGCGAGCAGTACTTC | CASSLYQGMSEQYF
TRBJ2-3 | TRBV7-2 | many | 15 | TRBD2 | TGTGCCAGCAGCCTCGGACTAGTGGGCACAGATACGCAGTATTTT | CASSLGLVGTDTQYF
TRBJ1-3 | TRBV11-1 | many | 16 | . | TGTGCCAGCAGCTTGGAATCCGTTAACAGTGGAAACACCATATATTTT | CASSLESVNSGNTIYF
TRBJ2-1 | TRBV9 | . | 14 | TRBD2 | TGTGCCAGCAGCACCCGGACTAGCGGGTTCGAGCAGTTCTTC | CASSTRTSGFEQFF
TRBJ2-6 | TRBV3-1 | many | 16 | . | TGTGCCAGCAGCCTGCTAACGGACTCTGGGGCCAACGTCCTGACTTTC | CASSLLTDSGANVLTF
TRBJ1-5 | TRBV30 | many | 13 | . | TGTGCCTGGAGTAGTGGGCCCAGGCAGCCCCAGCATTTT | CAWSSGPRQPQHF
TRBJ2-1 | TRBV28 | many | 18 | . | TGTGCCAGTAGTTCCCAGGCATTCAGGGGCGACTCCTACAATGAGCAGTTCTTC | CASSSQAFRGDSYNEQFF
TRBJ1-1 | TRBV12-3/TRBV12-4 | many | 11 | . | TGTGCCAGCAGGTTAGGGACTGAAGCTTTCTTT | CASRLGTEAFF
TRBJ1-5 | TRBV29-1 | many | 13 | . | TGCAGCGTGGCCACCAGGGTAAATCAGCCCCAGCATTTT | CSVATRVNQPQHF
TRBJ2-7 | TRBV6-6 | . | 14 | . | TGTGCCAGCAGTTACTCACAGGGAGCCCACGAGCAGTACTTC | CASSYSQGAHEQYF
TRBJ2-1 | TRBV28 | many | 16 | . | TGTGCCAGCAGTTTAGGCTATCGGGGCGGTTCCAATGAGCAGTTCTTC | CASSLGYRGGSNEQFF
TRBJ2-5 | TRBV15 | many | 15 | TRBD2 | TGTGCCACCAGCCCGCGGGAGTCCCTACGAGAGACCCAGTACTTC | CATSPRESLRETQYF
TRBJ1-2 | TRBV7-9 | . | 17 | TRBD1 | TGTGCCAGCAGCCCCGGGACAGCCGACCTGAGGAGCTATGGCTACACCTTC | CASSPGTADLRSYGYTF
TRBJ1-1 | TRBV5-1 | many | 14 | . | TGCGCCAGCAGCTTGGAATTACGGGAGACTGAAGCTTTCTTT | CASSLELRETEAFF
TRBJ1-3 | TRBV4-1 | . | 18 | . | TGCGCCAGCAGCCAAGGGGTTGTCCAGCGAAACTCTGGAAACACCATATATTTT | CASSQGVVQRNSGNTIYF
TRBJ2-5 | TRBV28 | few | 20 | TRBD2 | TGTGCCAGCAGTACACCTGCCGGGACTAGCGGGAGGATCTGGGTAGAGACCCAGTACTTC | CASSTPAGTSGRIWVETQYF
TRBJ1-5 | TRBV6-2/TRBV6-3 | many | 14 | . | TGTGCCAGCAGTTCCCAGGGAGTCAATCAGCCCCAGCATTTT | CASSSQGVNQPQHF
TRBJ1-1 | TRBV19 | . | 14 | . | TGTGCCAGTAGTATGGGGACAAGGAACACTGAAGCTTTCTTT | CASSMGTRNTEAFF
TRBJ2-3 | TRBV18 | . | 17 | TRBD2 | TGTGCCAGCTCACCGGGACTAGCGGGAGGGGCGCCAGATACGCAGTATTTT | CASSPGLAGGAPDTQYF
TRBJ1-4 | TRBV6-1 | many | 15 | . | TGTGCCAGCAGTTCTCTCAGACAACCTAATGAAAAACTGTTTTTT | CASSSLRQPNEKLFF
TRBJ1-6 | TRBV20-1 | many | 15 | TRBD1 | TGCAGTGCTAGAGAAACAGGGGTCGGAAATTCACCCCTCCACTTT | CSARETGVGNSPLHF
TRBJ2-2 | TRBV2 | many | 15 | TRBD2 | TGTGCCAGCAGTGATTTTAGCGGGAGACCCGGGGAGCTGTTTTTT | CASSDFSGRPGELFF
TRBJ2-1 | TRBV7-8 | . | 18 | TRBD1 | TGTGCCAGCTTGACAGGGTTCGAAACGGCGAGCTCCTACAATGAGCAGTTCTTC | CASLTGFETASSYNEQFF
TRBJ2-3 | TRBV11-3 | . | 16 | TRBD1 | TGTGCCAGCAGCTTAGGCGACAGGGTCGTCGGAGATACGCAGTATTTT | CASSLGDRVVGDTQYF
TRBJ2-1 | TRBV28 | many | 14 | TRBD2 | TGTGCCAGCAGTATGACTAGCGGGTCTAATGAGCAGTTCTTC | CASSMTSGSNEQFF
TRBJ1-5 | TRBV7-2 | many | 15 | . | TGTGCCAGCAGCCCCGACGTGGGGAGCAATCAGCCCCAGCATTTT | CASSPDVGSNQPQHF
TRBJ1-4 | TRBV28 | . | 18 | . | TGTGCCAGCAGTTTTCTTCCGGGACCCGGTTTCCTTAATGAAAAACTGTTTTTT | CASSFLPGPGFLNEKLFF
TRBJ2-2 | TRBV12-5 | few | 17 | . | TGTGCTAGTGGTTTGGTGCTTACGGCGAGGGGCACCGGGGAGCTGTTTTTT | CASGLVLTARGTGELFF
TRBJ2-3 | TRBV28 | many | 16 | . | TGTGCCAGCAGTTTATCTGAGAGAGATCCCACAGATACGCAGTATTTT | CASSLSERDPTDTQYF
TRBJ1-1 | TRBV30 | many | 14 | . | TGTGCCTGGAGTGTCGCAGGGTCTCTCTCTGAAGCTTTCTTT | CAWSVAGSLSEAFF
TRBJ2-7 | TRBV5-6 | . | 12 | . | TGTGCCAGCAGCTTGGTCTTTGGAGAGCAGTACTTC | CASSLVFGEQYF
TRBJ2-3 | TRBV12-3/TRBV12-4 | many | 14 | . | TGTGCCAGCAGTTTCCTAACAGGGACAGATACGCAGTATTTT | CASSFLTGTDTQYF
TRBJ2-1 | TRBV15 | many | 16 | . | TGTGCCACCACATTAACACAGGGATCTCCCTACAATGAGCAGTTCTTC | CATTLTQGSPYNEQFF